This TCR beta chain was sequenced during a study of CD8 T cells in Susac syndrome. TEMRA cells were FACS-enriched, unlike CD8+ and CD4+ T cells, which were negatively isolated. The CDR3 loop spans 14 amino acids. Germline CDR1 SNHLY, CDR2 FYNNEI. V was clipped by 9 bases and J by 2 bases, with 17 bases between them. Roughly 0.45 to 1 ug RNA was reverse transcribed with random hexamers. TCRdb ran MiXCR on the immunoSEQ multiplex PCR reads and lists one entry per CDR3 protein. The sample holds roughly 200,000 distinct CDR3 sequences, about 93% seen once. This sequence joins TRBV2 and TRBJ2-7; D might be TRBD1 (6 bases). The sequence came from a human donor with Susac syndrome. The sequenced material came from CD4+ T cells from PBMCs. The CDR3: CASPPTRQAYEQYF. For the CDR3, the DNA is TGTGCCAGTCCGCCGACTCGACAGGCCTACGAGCAGTACTTC.